A single sample is the source of the 8 T cell receptor beta chains below, sequenced in a study of Graves' ophthalmopathy and Graves' hyperthyroidism. The authors amplified TCR beta CDR3 regions, and they did so from RNA transcripts for repertoire sequencing. Amplification began with first-round RT-PCR using HTBI primers, then second-round multiplex PCR was performed. MiXCR, run by TCRdb on the multiplex PCR reads, gives a single entry per CDR3 protein. The table shows around 1,000,000 distinct CDR3 sequences, with around a third occurring only once. Material for sequencing was peripheral blood or thyroid tissue (not recorded which). The receptors stem from an adult man with Graves' hyperthyroidism.

This clonotype appeared many times. V is TRBV20-1 and J is TRBJ1-4; the D is unclear. Deletions cut 0 bases from V and 7 bases from J, with 9 bases between. CDR3 length equals 13 residues. Germline V gene lookup returns CDR1 DFQATT and CDR2 SNEGSKA (reference sequence). CDR3 in amino acids: CSARDDIGEKLFF. CDR3 coding DNA: TGCAGTGCTAGAGACGATATCGGTGAAAAACTGTTTTTT.

This chain joins TRBV7-2 and TRBJ2-1; D unclear. The V gene's germline CDR1 is SGHTA and CDR2 FQGNSA. CDR3 length: 13 amino acids. V lost 7 bases and J 0 bases, leaving 7 bases between the germline ends. As DNA, the CDR3 is TGTGCCAGCAACTTCCGCTCCTACAATGAGCAGTTCTTC. It specifies CASNFRSYNEQFF.

As for this clonotype: An end of the junction does not agree with germline; a read error may underlie this. The CDR3 coding sequence is TGTGCCGCCAGCAGCCCTGGGACAGGGTATCAAGAGACCCAGTACTTC. Translation gives CAASSPGTGYQETQYF. The chain joins TRBV15 to TRBJ2-5; the match to TRBD1 covers 9 bases. From germline, CDR1 is LNHNV and CDR2 YYDKDF (reference sequence). The CDR3 is 16 amino acids. Variable domain in full (rest from reference TRBV15 and TRBJ2-5): DAMVIQNPRYQVTQFGKPVTLSCSQTLNHNVMYWYQQKSSQAPKLLFHYYDKDFNNEADTPDNFQSRRPNTSFCFLDIRSPGLGDTAMYLCAASSPGTGYQETQYFGPGTRLLVL.

Many counts were recorded for this clonotype. CDR3 in amino acids: CSANPPEVPNYGYTF. The CDR3 DNA reads as TGCAGTGCTAACCCCCCCGAGGTCCCCAACTATGGCTACACCTTC. This rearrangement joins TRBV20-1 to TRBJ1-2; D remains unclear. Trimming stripped 4 bases from V and 2 bases from J, with 17 bases between. Germline CDR1 is DFQATT and CDR2 is SNEGSKA (reference sequence). The CDR3 contains 15 residues.

This clonotype was picked up a small number of times. The chain uses TRBV19 and TRBJ2-5; a possible D gene is TRBD1 (5 bases). Trimming stripped 5 bases from V and 2 bases from J, with 9 bases between. The CDR3 loop spans 13 amino acids. The germline V gene has CDR1 LNHDA and CDR2 SQIVND (reference sequence). CDR3 protein: CASSWGRQETQYF. DNA for the CDR3: TGTGCCAGTAGTTGGGGCAGGCAAGAGACCCAGTACTTC.

The chain combines TRBV24-1 with TRBJ1-5; 7 nucleotides match TRBD1. The CDR3 extends over 15 amino acids. Germline CDR1 and CDR2: KGHDR and SFDVKD. J was trimmed by 11 bases and V by 3 bases; bases with no gene match: 12. CDR3 in DNA: TGTGCCACCAGTGATCCGGACAGGTCGCGAGAGACCCAGCATTTT. Translating gives CATSDPDRSRETQHF.

This clonotype was recorded many times. V gene TRBV29-1 combines with J gene TRBJ1-2, with D perhaps TRBD1 (5 bases). The V and J ends lost 8 bases and 8 bases respectively, with 15 bases between them. The length of the CDR3 is 11 residues. CDR1 and CDR2 (germline): SQVTM, ANQGSEA. CDR3 protein: CSLNGAGGYTF. CDR3 DNA sequence: TGCAGCCTCAACGGGGCGGGGGGCTACACCTTC.

This clonotype has a handful of counts. The chain recombines TRBV2 with TRBJ2-2; TRBD2 is a possible D gene (7 bases). The germline V gene encodes CDR1 SNHLY and CDR2 FYNNEI. With 8 bases removed from V and 7 bases from J, the gap between germline ends came to 17 bases. The CDR3 loop spans 14 amino acids. The CDR3 DNA is TGTGCCAGCTTTAAGGGGGGGCGTATCGGGGAGCTGTTTTTT. It codes for CASFKGGRIGELFF.